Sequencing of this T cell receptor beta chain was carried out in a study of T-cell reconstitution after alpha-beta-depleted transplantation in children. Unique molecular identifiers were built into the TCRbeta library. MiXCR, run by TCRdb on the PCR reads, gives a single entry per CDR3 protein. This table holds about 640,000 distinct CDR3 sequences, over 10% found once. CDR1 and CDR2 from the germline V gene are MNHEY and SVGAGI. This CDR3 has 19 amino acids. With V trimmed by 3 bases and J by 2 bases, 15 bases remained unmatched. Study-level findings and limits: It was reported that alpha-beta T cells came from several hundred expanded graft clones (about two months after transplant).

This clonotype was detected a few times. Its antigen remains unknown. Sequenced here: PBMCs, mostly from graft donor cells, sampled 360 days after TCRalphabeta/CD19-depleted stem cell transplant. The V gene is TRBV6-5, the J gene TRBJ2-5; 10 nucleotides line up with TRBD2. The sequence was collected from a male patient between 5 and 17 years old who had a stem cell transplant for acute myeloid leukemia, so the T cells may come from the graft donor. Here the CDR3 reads CASSYATSGFLPTQETQYF. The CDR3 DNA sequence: TGTGCCAGCAGTTATGCGACTAGCGGGTTCCTCCCCACACAAGAGACCCAGTACTTC.